A single TCR beta chain is shown here with its context. Its antigen remains unidentified. The CDR3 runs to 14 residues. Per the germline V gene, CDR1 is SGHTA and CDR2 is FQGNSA. V was pared by 2 bases and J by 5 bases, with 2 bases of the junction left unmatched. Assay: immunoSEQ multiplex PCR; the TCRdb copy retains only in-frame clones and omits some. The table shows more than 65,000 clones, with around 93% occurring only once. The sample originates from a study of graft-versus-host responses after intestinal transplantation. Whole-study findings and limits: Individuals who had graft-donor T cell macrochimerism had allografts that showed high graft-versus-host to host-versus-graft clonal ratios.

The chain links TRBV7-2 to TRBJ1-5, with 8 bases matching TRBD1. This sequence was found in a human donor who was the organ donor for an intestinal transplant. Sequenced here: unstimulated CD8+ T cells sorted from spleen or lymph node cells, sampled before transplant. The CDR3, as DNA: TGTGCCAGCAGCTTACCAGGGGGCGATCAGCCCCAGCATTTT. Residues: CASSLPGGDQPQHF.